The rows below give T cell receptor beta chains drawn from one sample of a study of breast tumors, draining lymph nodes, adjacent tissues. TCRdb reanalysed the multiplex PCR reads using MiXCR and keeps one entry per CDR3 protein. Here the sample spans approximately 130,000 distinct CDR3 sequences, 20% to 25% being singletons. The sequencing sample was made of axillary lymph node tissue. All receptors come from a female donor with breast cancer. Some clones in this sample may be carry-over from other donors' samples. Each CDR3 is given with its conserved first and last residue. D genes are given only for firm matches. Only part of the rows carry a size: once, few, many, or a class if the clone is expanded.

j_call | v_call | d_call | clone_size | cdr3_nt | cdr3_aa
TRBJ2-3 | TRBV15 | NA | many | TGTGCCACCAGCAGAGGTTCCGACTCAACCTTAGATACGCAGTATTTT | CATSRGSDSTLDTQYF
TRBJ1-5 | TRBV6-1 | NA | few | TGTGCCAGCAGTGAATTTGGATTCAATCAGCCCCAGCATTTT | CASSEFGFNQPQHF
TRBJ2-1 | TRBV6-1 | NA | few | TGTGCCAGCAGTGAAGCCCCGGGGGAGAGTGGTGAGCAGTTCTTC | CASSEAPGESGEQFF
TRBJ2-2 | TRBV9 | NA | NA | TGTGCCAGCAGCGGAGGGGACTTCAAGACCGGGGAGCTGTTTTTT | CASSGGDFKTGELFF
TRBJ2-2 | TRBV7-6 | NA | NA | TGTGCCAGCAGCCCCCGGACCCCCGGGGAGCTGTTTTTT | CASSPRTPGELFF
TRBJ2-1 | TRBV11-2 | TRBD2 | many | TGTGCCAGCAGCCCCGGAGCTAGCGGCAACAATGAGCAGTTCTTC | CASSPGASGNNEQFF
TRBJ2-3 | TRBV7-6 | NA | many | TGTGCCAGCGGGGGCAGGGCCTTAAGGCAGTATTTT | CASGGRALRQYF
TRBJ1-1 | TRBV19 | TRBD1 | NA | TGTGCCAGTAGTACGCACTCGATTGACAGGGTGAACACTGAAGCTTTCTTT | CASSTHSIDRVNTEAFF
TRBJ2-6 | TRBV3-1 | NA | NA | TGTGCCAGCAGCCAAGAAACGCCCTCTGGGGCCAACGTCCTGACTTTC | CASSQETPSGANVLTF
TRBJ1-2 | TRBV27 | NA | NA | TGTGCCAGCAAAAACCGGGACAAGAACTATGGCTACACCTTC | CASKNRDKNYGYTF
TRBJ2-3 | TRBV6-1 | NA | many | TGTGCCAGCAGTGGGGGGCCTGGCACAGATACGCAGTATTTT | CASSGGPGTDTQYF
TRBJ2-3 | TRBV20-1 | TRBD2 | many | TGCAGTGCTAGGACTAGCGGGAGGGTCGCTAGCACAGATACGCAGTATTTT | CSARTSGRVASTDTQYF
TRBJ1-6 | TRBV6-5 | TRBD1 | many | TGTGCCAGCAGTTACAAATGGGACAGGGGGTCCTATAATTCACCCCTCCACTTT | CASSYKWDRGSYNSPLHF
TRBJ2-5 | TRBV20-1 | TRBD2 | many | TGCAGTGCTAGAGATGAGGCTAGCGGCGGAGAGACCCAGTACTTC | CSARDEASGGETQYF
TRBJ2-1 | TRBV27 | TRBD2 | NA | TGTGCCAGCAGTTTAGGGTTTGGGCTAGCGGGAGTTGAGCAGTTCTTC | CASSLGFGLAGVEQFF
TRBJ2-7 | TRBV29-1 | TRBD2 | many | TGCAGCGCCGCGCCGTGGGGGGGGGATTCCTACGAGCAGTACTTC | CSAAPWGGDSYEQYF
TRBJ2-1 | TRBV5-1 | NA | many | TGCGCCAGCAGCTTATCCGTCGGGAACTACAATGAGCAGTTCTTC | CASSLSVGNYNEQFF
TRBJ2-5 | TRBV9 | NA | many | TGTGCCAGCAGCGTAGTGTCAGGGAAGGGCGAGACCCAGTACTTC | CASSVVSGKGETQYF
TRBJ2-2 | TRBV20-1 | TRBD2 | many | TGCAGTGCTAGATCGTACTGGACTAGCGGTAATACCGGGGAGCTGTTTTTT | CSARSYWTSGNTGELFF
TRBJ2-7 | TRBV6-5 | NA | many | TGTGCCAGCAGATCGGACGCCTCCTACGAGCAGTACTTC | CASRSDASYEQYF
TRBJ2-7 | TRBV28 | TRBD1 | NA | TGTGCCAGCAGTGTGACAGGGTACCACGAGCAGTACTTC | CASSVTGYHEQYF
TRBJ2-3 | TRBV30 | TRBD1 | many | TGTGCCTGGAGTGTACAGGGGGACGACACAGATACGCAGTATTTT | CAWSVQGDDTDTQYF
TRBJ1-5 | TRBV20-1 | NA | many | TGCAGTGGGGCAGGGAGGGGACACATAGTGCATTTT | CSGAGRGHIVHF
TRBJ2-7 | TRBV5-1 | NA | many | TGCGCCAGCAGCTTGGGGACTTCCGTCTACGAGCAGTACTTC | CASSLGTSVYEQYF
TRBJ2-6 | TRBV7-2 | TRBD1 | many | TGTGCCAGCAGCTTAAGGGGACAGGCCCCCTTCTCTGGGGCCAACGTCCTGACTTTC | CASSLRGQAPFSGANVLTF
TRBJ2-5 | TRBV20-1 | TRBD2 | once | TGCAGTGCTGAGACGGGGTTGGCTAGCGGGGGGGCGAAGACCCAGTACTTC | CSAETGLASGGAKTQYF
TRBJ2-7 | TRBV20-1 | TRBD2 | many | TGCAGTGCTTGGACTAGCCTCGACTACGAGCAGTACTTC | CSAWTSLDYEQYF
TRBJ1-3 | TRBV2 | TRBD1 | many | TGTGCCAGCAGTGAGGTCCTGGGACAGGGTACGGGAGACACCATATATTTT | CASSEVLGQGTGDTIYF
TRBJ2-1 | TRBV20-1 | TRBD2 | many | TGCAGTGCTAGAGGTGGGACTAGCGGCAATGAGCAGTTCTTC | CSARGGTSGNEQFF
TRBJ2-1 | TRBV3-1 | TRBD2 | many | TGTGCCAGCAGCCAAGAGCCAGCGGGATTGGGTAGGAATGAGCAGTTCTTC | CASSQEPAGLGRNEQFF
TRBJ2-1 | TRBV20-1 | TRBD2 | many | TGCAGTGCTAGACGGCTAGCGGCGTACAATGAGCAGTTCTTC | CSARRLAAYNEQFF
TRBJ2-3 | TRBV20-1 | NA | many | TGCAGTGCTAGAAGTCCACGGACTACCTACACAGATACGCAGTATTTT | CSARSPRTTYTDTQYF
TRBJ2-1 | TRBV19 | TRBD2 | many | TGTGCCAGTACCGTTAAGGGAGTAGCGGGAGGTTCCTACAATGAGCAGTTCTTC | CASTVKGVAGGSYNEQFF
TRBJ2-2 | TRBV4-1 | TRBD2 | few | TGCGCCAGCAGCCAGGGGGGACTAGCGGGCACCGGGGAGCTGTTTTTT | CASSQGGLAGTGELFF
TRBJ2-1 | TRBV20-1 | TRBD2 | many | TGCAGTGGTGACTGGGGACTAGCGGGAGTTAGCAATGAGCAGTTCTTC | CSGDWGLAGVSNEQFF
TRBJ1-2 | TRBV10-3 | TRBD1 | many | TGTGCCATCAGTGAGCTCCAGGGGGGGAACTATGGCTACACCTTC | CAISELQGGNYGYTF
TRBJ2-7 | TRBV5-4 | TRBD1 | many | TGTGCCAGCAGCCGCTCGACCGGGACAGAAAACTCCTACGAGCAGTACTTC | CASSRSTGTENSYEQYF
TRBJ2-7 | TRBV29-1 | TRBD2 | NA | TGCAGCGTTGAAGATGCTGGCGGGAGTGTTGAGCAGTACTTC | CSVEDAGGSVEQYF
TRBJ2-7 | TRBV5-4 | NA | many | TGTGCCAGCAGCTTATCAAGCTTTAGCTCCTACGAGCAGTACTTC | CASSLSSFSSYEQYF
TRBJ2-7 | TRBV7-8 | NA | many | TGTGCCAGCAGCTTCTCTCTCCTTGGCGAGCAGTACTTC | CASSFSLLGEQYF
TRBJ2-7 | TRBV14 | TRBD2 | many | TGTGCCAGCAGCCAAAACCTTGGACTAGCAACCTACGAGCAGTACTTC | CASSQNLGLATYEQYF
TRBJ1-2 | TRBV29-1 | NA | many | TGCAGCTCTGGCCAGGGGAACTATGGCTACACCTTC | CSSGQGNYGYTF
TRBJ2-7 | TRBV29-1 | TRBD2 | NA | TGCGGCGCCGGAGGCGAGACTAGCGGGAACCACGAGCTGTACTTC | CGAGGETSGNHELYF
TRBJ2-1 | TRBV7-3 | TRBD1 | many | TGTGCCAGCAGTCTCGAGAGGACAGGGTCCCCTACTGAGCAGTTCTTC | CASSLERTGSPTEQFF
TRBJ2-2 | TRBV5-6 | TRBD1 | NA | TGTGCCAGCAGCTCCCAACAGGGGTGGGTCACCGGGGAGCTGTTTTTT | CASSSQQGWVTGELFF
TRBJ1-2 | TRBV28 | TRBD1 | many | TGTGCCAGTACCTGGGGCAGGGGGCGAGGTGGCTACACCTTC | CASTWGRGRGGYTF
TRBJ2-7 | TRBV6-1 | TRBD1 | many | TGTGCCAGCAGTGGTGCCCTTGGACAGGAGAGCTCCTACGAGCAGTACTTC | CASSGALGQESSYEQYF
TRBJ2-1 | TRBV3-1 | TRBD2 | many | TGTGCCAGCAGCCAAGTGGCGGGAGGGCATGCTGAGCAGTTCTTC | CASSQVAGGHAEQFF
TRBJ2-3 | TRBV7-9 | TRBD2 | many | TGTGCCAGCAGCTTAGAAGCGGGAGCCCCAAGGGATACGCAGTATTTT | CASSLEAGAPRDTQYF
TRBJ1-3 | TRBV11-2 | NA | many | TGTGCCAGCAGCTTCCTTCGGGCTGAGGGCTCCATATATTTT | CASSFLRAEGSIYF
TRBJ1-3 | TRBV5-6 | TRBD1 | NA | TGTGCCAGCAGCTTGGTAGGCAGGGGGAACTCTGGAAACACCATATATTTT | CASSLVGRGNSGNTIYF
TRBJ2-2 | TRBV9 | TRBD2 | many | TGTGCCAGCAGCGTAGTTGCCGGGAGGGGTAGCACCGGGGAGCTGTTTTTT | CASSVVAGRGSTGELFF
TRBJ2-3 | TRBV5-8 | TRBD2 | few | TGTGCCACCGGGACTAGCGGGGGCACAGATACGCAGTATTTT | CATGTSGGTDTQYF
TRBJ2-2 | TRBV2 | TRBD2 | many | TGTGCCAGCAGTGAAGTAGCTAGCGGGAGGTTGACCGGGGAGCTGTTTTTT | CASSEVASGRLTGELFF
TRBJ2-5 | TRBV5-1 | TRBD2 | NA | TGCGCCAGCAGCTTAGAACCGGGACTAGCGGGAGGGCCGGGGGAGACCCAGTACTTC | CASSLEPGLAGGPGETQYF